This TCR beta chain was obtained from a study of regulatory T cells in long-lasting Graves disease. Study-level background: The term persistent Graves' disease signified upward of 5 years on antithyroid drugs with positive TSH receptor antibodies.

Time point here: persistent/refractory GD, antithyroid drugs over 5 years with positive TRAb. Generation of the TCR library employed RNA extracted from PBMCs. The authors built TCR beta libraries using iRepertoire HTBI primers and Arm-PCR of CDR3 regions. As originally analysed: Identification of gene segments yielded around 64 TRBV and more than eleven TRBJ across samples. A single record per CDR3 protein comes from TCRdb applying MiXCR to the multiplex PCR reads. For this entry, the V and J calls and clone size follow TCRdb and not the study's own pipeline. The table has 700,000 or so distinct CDR3 sequences, about 32% seen once. As regards this clonotype: Its antigen remains unidentified.

V shed 4 bases and J shed 1 base, with 7 bases lying between them. There are 13 residues in the CDR3. Germline CDR1 reads DFQATT; CDR2 reads SNEGSKA (reference sequence). General study results and limits: Persistent patients had a count of shared public clonotypes (around 2,500) that exceeded that of new patients (966). It was peripheral blood alone, not thyroid tissue, that was studied.

The sample here was peripheral blood mononuclear cells (PBMCs), taken when the disease was refractory, from a patient treated with antithyroid drugs. The rearrangement joins TRBV20-1 to TRBJ2-2, with no clear D. The clonotype was recovered from a female donor with Graves disease. This CDR3 reads CSANSWNTGELFF. In nucleotides, the CDR3 is TGCAGTGCTAACTCCTGGAACACCGGGGAGCTGTTTTTT.